This TCR beta chain was sequenced for a study of T cells after yellow fever vaccination. Study-level findings and limits: Subsequent booster samples again held most clones from primary vaccination (96% CD4, about 90% CD8). Repertoires sorted by FACS could include abundant clonotypes that are contaminants from the bulk population.

CDR3 length equals 17 residues. Trimming cost V 3 bases and J 0 bases, with 15 bases left between them. Germline-derived CDR1 and CDR2 are SGHNT and YYREEE (reference sequence). On this clonotype: As yet, its antigen is unknown.

TCR cDNA, made by 5'RACE template switching, carried an added universal primer site and UMIs. TCRdb fed the 5' RACE reads into MiXCR, producing one record per CDR3 protein. Among approximately 170,000 distinct CDR3 sequences listed, approximately 11% were seen once. The source of this sequence is a man aged 18 to 29 who received the YFV17D yellow fever vaccine. The chain joins TRBV5-4 to TRBJ2-2, with a tentative D call TRBD1 (5 bases). The material was CD8+ T cells sorted from PBMCs, obtained 15 days after the yellow fever booster vaccination. This chain's CDR3 is CASSSLYDSTNTGELFF. The CDR3 DNA sequence: TGTGCCAGCAGCTCGTTATATGACAGTACGAACACCGGGGAGCTGTTTTTT.